The rows below give T cell receptor beta chains drawn from one sample of a study of blood T cells in healthy people across ages. Via MiXCR, TCRdb re-called the 5' RACE reads, giving one row per CDR3 protein. The repertoire consists of hundreds of thousands of distinct CDR3 sequences, with more than 20% occurring once and the leading ten covering roughly 9.4%. These sequences were also reported in another study, on T cells of mothers and their children.

The sequenced sample consisted of blood. These receptors all come from a boy aged 5-17 years in good health. Both conserved end residues are part of each CDR3. D genes are given only for firm matches. Clone sizes are given selectively: once, few, many, or a class where the clone is expanded.

TRBV7-8	few	TRBJ2-7	TRBD1	TGTGCCAGCAGCGCGACAGGGCCGCCCTACGAGCAGTACTTC	CASSATGPPYEQYF
TRBV30	-	TRBJ2-1	TRBD2	TGTGCCTGGAGGGGTGATCTTGGGCTAGCGGGGGGCCAGAGCTCCTACAATGAGCAGTTCTTC	CAWRGDLGLAGGQSSYNEQFF
TRBV29-1	few	TRBJ2-5	TRBD1	TGCAGCGTTGAAGACGGGGACAGGGACCTCCAAGAGACCCAGTACTTC	CSVEDGDRDLQETQYF
TRBV29-1	few	TRBJ2-5	-	TGCAGCGTTGTTGACGGTGAAGAGACCCAGTACTTC	CSVVDGEETQYF
TRBV20-1	-	TRBJ2-2	-	TGCAGTGCTAGAGATACTCGCCTAAACACCGGGGAGCTGTTTTTT	CSARDTRLNTGELFF
TRBV28	-	TRBJ2-5	TRBD1	TGTGCCAGCAGTTCGCCTGGGCATCCGGGACAGGGAGACACCCAGTACTTC	CASSSPGHPGQGDTQYF
TRBV9	-	TRBJ2-3	TRBD2	TGTGCCAGCAGCGTGAGCGGGGGGGCTAGAGATACGCAGTATTTT	CASSVSGGARDTQYF
TRBV28	many	TRBJ2-5	-	TGTGCCAGCGCGACTCCCCAAGAGACCCAGTACTTC	CASATPQETQYF
TRBV9	-	TRBJ2-7	TRBD2	TGTGCCAGCAGCCCGGATTGGGGGACTAGCGGGACATACGAGCAGTACTTC	CASSPDWGTSGTYEQYF
TRBV7-2	-	TRBJ2-1	TRBD2	TGTGCCAGCAGCCCCGGACTAGCAGGGCATGAGCAGTTCTTC	CASSPGLAGHEQFF
TRBV12-3/TRBV12-4	-	TRBJ2-5	TRBD1	TGTGCCAGCAGTCGACAGGGGGCCGGTGAGACCCAGTACTTC	CASSRQGAGETQYF
TRBV7-2	-	TRBJ1-1	-	TGTGCCAGCAGCTTAATGGGGACGGTGAACACTGAAGCTTTCTTT	CASSLMGTVNTEAFF
TRBV3-1	few	TRBJ1-2	-	TGTGCCAGCAGCCAAATCACCTTTGGCTACACCTTC	CASSQITFGYTF
TRBV29-1	-	TRBJ2-7	TRBD1	TGCAGCGTTGAAGACTGGACAGGGATCTCCTACGAGCAGTACTTC	CSVEDWTGISYEQYF
TRBV19	few	TRBJ1-5	-	TGTGCCAGTACCACAGGGTATAGCAATCAGCCCCAGCATTTT	CASTTGYSNQPQHF
TRBV19	few	TRBJ2-7	-	TGTGCCAGTAGTATCCGGACGGTTTACTCCTACGAGCAGTACTTC	CASSIRTVYSYEQYF
TRBV7-2	many	TRBJ2-7	-	TGTGCCAGCAGCTTAGCGGAAACCTACGAGCAGTACTTC	CASSLAETYEQYF
TRBV2	-	TRBJ1-5	TRBD1	TGTGCCAGCAGTACCGCAGGGGGCTATTATCAGCCCCAGCATTTT	CASSTAGGYYQPQHF
TRBV28	few	TRBJ1-1	TRBD1	TGTGCCAGCAGTAAGACAGGGAGGGGGAACACTGAAGCTTTCTTT	CASSKTGRGNTEAFF
TRBV20-1	few	TRBJ2-7	-	TGCAGTGCTAGATCAGGGCGAGGGTCGGCGTTTTCCTACGAGCAGTACTTC	CSARSGRGSAFSYEQYF